Below are 24 T cell receptor beta chains sequenced from a single sample in a study of blood T cell repertoires in COVID-19. The table came from immunoSEQ multiplex PCR; TCRdb's copy has only in-frame clones and leaves some out. In the table there are roughly 350,000 clones, roughly 86% of which are singletons. The sequenced material came from peripheral blood. Receptors were obtained from a woman aged 25-40 years with COVID-19, enrolled during active disease.

This rearrangement joins TRBV18 to TRBJ1-1; 8 bases fit TRBD1. Germline CDR1 KGHSH, CDR2 LQKENI. V was clipped by 6 bases and J by 9 bases; unmatched bases: 12. CDR3 length equals 14 residues. CDR3 protein: CASSPNRGGSQAFF. CDR3 DNA: TGTGCCAGCTCGCCCAACAGGGGGGGGAGTCAAGCTTTCTTT.

The table lists this clone with many counts. V usage is TRBV5-8 and J usage is TRBJ1-2; D is unresolved. This CDR3 has 14 residues. Germline V gene data show CDR1 as SGHTS and CDR2 as YDEGEE. V gave up 2 bases and J gave up 4 bases, with 12 bases separating them. The CDR3 spells CASSFLGRRYGYTF. In nucleotides, the CDR3 is TGTGCCAGCAGCTTTCTCGGCAGGCGCTATGGCTACACCTTC.

The V and J genes are TRBV5-1 and TRBJ2-6; D is uncertain. This CDR3 region has 14 residues. CDR1 and CDR2 from the germline V gene are SGHRS and YFSETQ. The ends were cut back, 3 bases at V and 0 bases at J, with 4 bases in the middle. CDR3 sequence (DNA): TGCGCCAGCAGCTATAGCTCTGGGGCCAACGTCCTGACTTTC. Translating it yields CASSYSSGANVLTF.

This chain links TRBV6-5 with TRBJ2-7, with TRBD2 identical over 10 bases. The junction had 7 bases not matched to a gene; V was cut back by 6 bases and J by 2 bases. CDR1 is MNHEY, CDR2 SVGAGI, per germline. The CDR3 sequence is 15 residues long. The CDR3 region has the DNA TGTGCCAGCAGAGGGACTAGCGCAGAAGCCTACGAGCAGTACTTC. It encodes CASRGTSAEAYEQYF.

The chain links TRBV30 to TRBJ1-5, with TRBD1 matching over 7 bases. The CDR3 contains 13 residues. Germline loops: CDR1 GTSNPN, CDR2 SVGIG (reference sequence). V trimming: 2 bases; J trimming: 5 bases; junction bases outside the gene matches: 3. The CDR3 DNA sequence: TGTGCCTGGAGTTCAGGGGGAGATCAGCCCCAGCATTTT. It is translated as CAWSSGGDQPQHF. Supplemented by reference TRBV30 and TRBJ1-5, the full variable domain reads SQTIHQWPATLVQPVGSPLSLECTVEGTSNPNLYWYRQAAGRGLQLLFYSVGIGQISSEVPQNLSASRPQDRQFILSSKKLLLSDSGFYLCAWSSGGDQPQHFGDGTRLSIL.

With respect to this clone: At one boundary the junction diverges from the germline segment, which might be a read error. This sequence joins TRBV7-7 and TRBJ2-7; maybe TRBD2 (5 bases). The CDR3 totals 15 residues. Germline lookup yields CDR1 SSHAT and CDR2 FNYEAQ (reference sequence). The CDR3 DNA reads TGTGCTAGCAGCTTAGCCCTCGGAGGAGGCTACGAGCAGTACTTC. This translates into CASSLALGGGYEQYF. The full variable domain, completed using reference TRBV7-7 and TRBJ2-7, is GAGVSQSPRYKVTKRGQDVTLRCDPISSHATLYWYQQALGQGPEFLTYFNYEAQPDKSGLPSDRFSAERPEGSISTLTIQRTEQRDSAMYRCASSLALGGGYEQYFGPGTRLTVT.

The rearrangement uses TRBV20-1 and TRBJ2-1; the match to TRBD2 covers 8 bases. This CDR3 comprises 14 residues. Germline V gene data show CDR1 as DFQATT and CDR2 as SNEGSKA (reference sequence). After removal of 3 bases from V and 4 bases from J, the junction contained 5 bases not matched to a gene. The CDR3 reads CSASGLADYNEQFF. The CDR3 DNA reads as TGCAGTGCTAGTGGACTAGCAGATTACAATGAGCAGTTCTTC.

The chain carries TRBV7-3 and TRBJ2-5; TRBD2 agrees at 10 bases. The J segment lost 0 bases and the V segment lost 5 bases, leaving 3 bases of the junction unmatched. Germline loops: CDR1 SGHTA, CDR2 FQGTGA. This CDR3 contains 15 residues. CDR3 nucleotide sequence: TGTGCCAGCAGCCCCGGGACTAGCGACCAAGAGACCCAGTACTTC. Encoded protein: CASSPGTSDQETQYF.

V usage is TRBV19 and J usage is TRBJ1-1; D uncertain. V lost 3 bases and J lost 1, with 12 bases in between. Germline CDR1 and CDR2: LNHDA and SQIVND (reference sequence). The CDR3 extends over 15 amino acids. CDR3 residues: CASSMLGVPNTEAFF. In DNA, the CDR3 is TGTGCCAGTAGTATGCTCGGGGTCCCGAACACTGAAGCTTTCTTT.

This sequence joins TRBV7-6 and TRBJ2-3; 10 positions match TRBD2. V was clipped by 6 bases and J by 4 bases; unmatched bases: 7. In germline, CDR1 is SGHVS, CDR2 FNYEAQ. The CDR3 has 15 residues. The CDR3 region has the DNA TGTGCCAGCAGTCCACTAGCGGGAAGACCAGATACGCAGTATTTT. Its protein product is CASSPLAGRPDTQYF.

J is TRBJ1-3 and V is TRBV4-1; D is unresolved. Trimming removed 4 bases from V and 0 bases from J, with 13 bases in between. Germline V gene sequence: CDR1 MGHRA, CDR2 YSYEKL. The length of the CDR3 is 16 residues. The CDR3 DNA reads as TGCGCCAGCAGCCCCCAGGACTTTAGCTCTGGAAACACCATATATTTT. As protein: CASSPQDFSSGNTIYF.

This clone appeared a few times. V gene TRBV3-1 (or the pseudogene TRBV3-2) combines with J gene TRBJ2-6; weak D call: TRBD1 (6 bases). Germline assignment: CDR1 LGHDT and CDR2 YNNKEL (reference sequence). V lost 0 bases and J 0 bases, leaving 9 bases between the germline ends. This CDR3 contains 17 residues. The CDR3 nucleotides are TGTGCCAGCAGCCAAGACAGGGGACGCTCTGGGGCCAACGTCCTGACTTTC. Residues: CASSQDRGRSGANVLTF.

V and J are TRBV6-1 and TRBJ2-7; weak D call: TRBD1 (5 bases). The CDR3 sequence is 15 residues long. Looked up from germline, CDR1 is MNHNS and CDR2 is SASEGT. V lost 2 bases to trimming and J lost 5 bases, with 16 bases between them. The CDR3: CASSEHGQGGDEQYF. CDR3 nucleotide sequence: TGTGCCAGCAGTGAACATGGGCAGGGTGGGGACGAGCAGTACTTC.

CDR3 coding DNA: TGTGCCAGCAGCCCCAGACAGGGAAATTTGAACACTGAAGCTTTCTTT. It translates to CASSPRQGNLNTEAFF. The chain recombines TRBV9 with TRBJ1-1, with TRBD1 identical over 7 bases. Looked up from germline, CDR1 is SGDLS and CDR2 is YYNGEE. V gave up 4 bases and J gave up 0 bases; unmatched junction bases: 9. The CDR3 has 16 amino acids. Complete variable domain (other parts from reference TRBV9 and TRBJ1-1): DSGVTQTPKHLITATGQRVTLRCSPRSGDLSVYWYQQSLDQGLQFLIQYYNGEERAKGNILERFSAQQFPDLHSELNLSSLELGDSALYFCASSPRQGNLNTEAFFGQGTRLTVV.

V usage is TRBV19 and J usage is TRBJ2-1, with D uncertain. Trimming took 1 base from V and 3 from J, leaving 4 bases between them. CDR3 length: 13 amino acids. Germline lookup yields CDR1 LNHDA and CDR2 SQIVND (reference sequence). The CDR3 reads CASSIASYNEQFF. CDR3 DNA sequence: TGTGCCAGTAGTATAGCCAGCTACAATGAGCAGTTCTTC.

This sequence joins TRBV5-1 and TRBJ2-2; D is ambiguous. This CDR3 region has 15 residues. V dropped 4 bases and J dropped 1 base, with 11 bases sitting between them. Looked up from germline, CDR1 is SGHRS and CDR2 is YFSETQ. The CDR3 DNA follows: TGCGCCAGCAGCCCCACCGCGGTGAACACCGGGGAGCTGTTTTTT. Translated: CASSPTAVNTGELFF.

The chain couples TRBV11-3 to TRBJ2-7; D may be TRBD1 (8 bases). With 1 base removed from V and 2 bases from J, the gap between germline ends came to 12 bases. Germline V gene lookup returns CDR1 SGHNT and CDR2 YENEEA. CDR3 length: 15 amino acids. The CDR3 protein is CASSLGTGGAYEQYF. CDR3 DNA sequence: TGTGCCAGCAGCTTAGGTACAGGGGGGGCCTACGAGCAGTACTTC.

The chain uses TRBV4-1 and TRBJ2-7; the match to TRBD2 covers 9 bases. Germline V gene lookup returns CDR1 MGHRA and CDR2 YSYEKL. CDR3 length: 14 amino acids. After removal of 0 bases from V and 7 bases from J, the junction contained 4 bases not matched to a gene. CDR3 amino acids: CASSQEGLAREQYF. The CDR3 DNA is TGCGCCAGCAGCCAAGAGGGACTAGCTCGGGAGCAGTACTTC.

The chain recombines TRBV7-6 with TRBJ2-3, with D maybe TRBD2 (7 bases). This CDR3 is built from 18 residues. Per the germline V gene, CDR1 is SGHVS and CDR2 is FNYEAQ. V shed 0 bases and J shed 2 bases, with 18 bases lying between them. DNA of the CDR3: TGTGCCAGCAGCTTAGCGGGGGGGGCAGCGGGCTCCACAGATACGCAGTATTTT. It codes for CASSLAGGAAGSTDTQYF.

The V gene is TRBV10-3, the J gene TRBJ2-7; 8 bases agree with TRBD1. The CDR3 covers 15 residues. Germline-derived CDR1 and CDR2 are ENHRY and SYGVKD. The J segment lost 6 bases and the V segment lost 6 bases, leaving 13 bases of the junction unmatched. CDR3 residues: CAISQGWTGPPEQYF. CDR3 sequence (DNA): TGTGCCATCAGCCAAGGCTGGACAGGGCCCCCCGAGCAGTACTTC.

The rearrangement joins TRBV24-1 to TRBJ2-3, with a tentative D call TRBD1 (6 bases). Per germline, CDR1 KGHDR and CDR2 SFDVKD. V lost 1 base to trimming and J lost 2 bases, with 12 bases between them. The CDR3 consists of 16 residues. The CDR3 is CATSDLGTQATDTQYF. CDR3 coding DNA: TGTGCCACCAGTGATTTAGGGACACAAGCCACAGATACGCAGTATTTT.

V is TRBV5-1 and J is TRBJ2-7; TRBD1 aligns across 7 bases. V shed 0 bases and J 4 bases; nucleotides not matched to a gene: 13. Germline loops: CDR1 SGHRS, CDR2 YFSETQ. CDR3 length: 17 residues. CDR3: CASSLGGLRDSAYEQYF. The CDR3 nucleotides read TGCGCCAGCAGCTTGGGGGGCCTCCGGGACAGCGCATACGAGCAGTACTTC.

The gene calls are TRBV4-2 and TRBJ2-1, with D possibly TRBD2 on 6 matching bases. The CDR3 contains 15 residues. CDR1 and CDR2 (germline): LGHNA, YNFKEQ. V lost 0 bases, J lost 5 bases, and 11 bases lay in between. CDR3 nucleotides: TGTGCCAGCAGCCAAGAGAGGCGGGGCGACAATGAGCAGTTCTTC. Translating gives CASSQERRGDNEQFF.

The table lists this clone with a count of one. The V gene is TRBV3-1 (or the pseudogene TRBV3-2), the J gene TRBJ2-2; TRBD1 matches 10 bases. The CDR3 contains 17 residues. V was pared by 3 bases and J by 6 bases, with 10 bases of the junction left unmatched. Per the germline V gene, CDR1 is LGHDT and CDR2 is YNNKEL (reference sequence). CDR3 sequence: CASSQIGTGVGSGELFF. The CDR3 bases are TGTGCCAGCAGCCAGATAGGGACAGGGGTGGGGTCCGGGGAGCTGTTTTTT.